The TCR beta chain under discussion was sequenced for a study of T-cell memory formation after mild COVID-19. Via MiXCR, TCRdb re-called the 5' RACE reads, giving one row per CDR3 protein. The table shows roughly 190,000 distinct CDR3 sequences, with around 25% occurring only once. Study findings and constraints: Later expanders leaned CD4+, whereas day 15 to 85 contracting clones were balanced CD4/CD8. The CD4+ clones that contracted clustered mainly within CM and EM, and the CD8+ clones concentrated in EMRA. Within pre-infection memory, some responding clones were found, suggesting cross-reactive memory joined.

The CDR3 runs to 16 residues. In germline, CDR1 is SGHTA, CDR2 FQGTGA. Trimming removed 2 bases at V and 2 bases at J, with 12 bases between. To note about this clonotype: What it binds is not known.

The sequencing input was PBMCs or a T cell subset sorted from them (not recorded which). The TCR sequence derives from an adult woman who had mild COVID-19 (a few samples of this study predate the infection). Cell type and time point are not known. The V call is TRBV7-3, the J call TRBJ2-2, with unresolved D. DNA for the CDR3: TGTGCCAGCAGCTTATTAGTACTTGGAAACACCGGGGAGCTGTTTTTT. Protein sequence: CASSLLVLGNTGELFF. The variable domain in full, completed from reference TRBV7-3 and TRBJ2-2, reads GAGVSQTPSNKVTEKGKYVELRCDPISGHTALYWYRQSLGQGPEFLIYFQGTGAADDSGLPNDRFFAVRPEGSVSTLKIQRTERGDSAVYLCASSLLVLGNTGELFFGEGSRLTVL.